This is a list of T cell receptor beta chains from one sample in a study of early T cells in non-severe SARS-CoV-2 infection. TCRdb used MiXCR to reprocess the 5' RACE reads, holding one entry per CDR3 protein. The table records approximately 42,000 distinct CDR3 sequences, 6% to 7.5% of them present only once. What was sequenced was whole blood. The receptors come from an adult who was a healthcare worker with PCR-confirmed SARS-CoV-2 infection or an uninfected control (not recorded which). The CDR3 runs from the conserved cysteine through the conserved F or W. The order of the fields is V gene, D gene, clone size, J gene, CDR3 DNA, CDR3 protein. D genes are given only for firm matches. Not all rows give a size; the values are once, few, many and, for expanded clones, a class.

V: TRBV7-7
D: TRBD2
size: many
J: TRBJ2-1
DNA: TGTGCCAGCAGCATAATAGCGGGGGGGCCAAATGAGCAGTTCTTC
CDR3: CASSIIAGGPNEQFF

V: TRBV6-1
D: -
size: medium-sized
J: TRBJ2-6
DNA: TGTGCCAGCAGTGAAAGTTATGGGGACTCTGGGGCCAACGTCCTGACTTTC
CDR3: CASSESYGDSGANVLTF

V: TRBV3-1
D: TRBD2
size: -
J: TRBJ2-7
DNA: TGTGCCAGCAGTCGACTAGCGGGGACCTACGAGCAGTACTTC
CDR3: CASSRLAGTYEQYF

V: TRBV7-9
D: TRBD2
size: few
J: TRBJ2-3
DNA: TGTGCCAGAGCCCCGGCCCTAGCGGGTCGCACAGATACGCAGTATTTT
CDR3: CARAPALAGRTDTQYF

V: TRBV27
D: TRBD2
size: many
J: TRBJ2-7
DNA: TGTGCCAGCAGGACAGCGGGGTCCTACGAGCAGTACTTC
CDR3: CASRTAGSYEQYF

V: TRBV10-3
D: TRBD1
size: many
J: TRBJ1-2
DNA: TGTGCCATCAGTGAGTACCGGGACAGGCATGGCTACACCTTC
CDR3: CAISEYRDRHGYTF

V: TRBV9
D: TRBD1
size: many
J: TRBJ2-7
DNA: TGTGCCAGCAGTCTAGGGGACAGGGGAATGTACGAGCAGTACTTC
CDR3: CASSLGDRGMYEQYF

V: TRBV5-1
D: TRBD1
size: many
J: TRBJ2-7
DNA: TGCGCCAGCAGCGGCCAGGGACAGGGGCGGGAGCAGTACTTC
CDR3: CASSGQGQGREQYF

V: TRBV4-3
D: TRBD1
size: many
J: TRBJ2-7
DNA: TGCGCCAGCAGCCAAGAAACGGGACAGGGGACTTCGTTCTCCTACGAGCAGTACTTC
CDR3: CASSQETGQGTSFSYEQYF

V: TRBV6-1
D: -
size: few
J: TRBJ1-1
DNA: TGTGCCAGCGAGAAAGGACAGAGCGACATGAACACTGAAGCTTTCTTT
CDR3: CASEKGQSDMNTEAFF

V: TRBV29-1
D: -
size: many
J: TRBJ2-1
DNA: TGCAGCGTTGGGGGAGGTATCTACAATGAGCAGTTCTTC
CDR3: CSVGGGIYNEQFF

V: TRBV12-3/TRBV12-4
D: -
size: -
J: TRBJ2-2
DNA: TGTGCCAGCAGTATCTACGACAGGAACACCGGGGAGCTTTTTTTT
CDR3: CASSIYDRNTGELFF

V: TRBV12-5
D: TRBD2
size: few
J: TRBJ2-5
DNA: TGTGCTAGTGGTCTGACTAGCGAGGAGACCCAGTACTTC
CDR3: CASGLTSEETQYF

V: TRBV6-5
D: -
size: -
J: TRBJ2-5
DNA: TGTGCCAGCAGATACGCGGCCCAAGAGACCCAGTACTTC
CDR3: CASRYAAQETQYF

V: TRBV15
D: -
size: -
J: TRBJ1-5
DNA: TGTGCCACCAGCAGACAGGGTGGAAGCAATCAGCCCCAGCATTTT
CDR3: CATSRQGGSNQPQHF

V: TRBV12-3/TRBV12-4
D: -
size: -
J: TRBJ1-1
DNA: TGTGCCAGCAGACTGCCCAGGGGCGCGGACACTGAAGCTTTCTTT
CDR3: CASRLPRGADTEAFF

V: TRBV5-1
D: -
size: many
J: TRBJ2-1
DNA: TGCGCCAGCAGCCTGGATATGGGTGAGCAGTTCTTC
CDR3: CASSLDMGEQFF

V: TRBV5-5
D: TRBD2
size: -
J: TRBJ2-1
DNA: TGTGCCAGCAGCCCCGGACTAGCGGGGGATGAGCAGTTCTTC
CDR3: CASSPGLAGDEQFF

V: TRBV2
D: -
size: many
J: TRBJ2-7
DNA: TGTGCCAGCAGTGATTCAGGGAGTTACGAGCAGTACTTC
CDR3: CASSDSGSYEQYF

V: TRBV19
D: -
size: -
J: TRBJ2-7
DNA: TGTGCCAGTAGTATAGGCGCGGACGGTACCTACGAGCAGTACTTC
CDR3: CASSIGADGTYEQYF

V: TRBV2
D: -
size: many
J: TRBJ1-6
DNA: TGTGCCAGTCTTCGACAGTATAATTCACCCCTCCACTTT
CDR3: CASLRQYNSPLHF

V: TRBV7-3
D: TRBD1
size: many
J: TRBJ2-3
DNA: TGTGCCAGCAGCGTTACCGGGACAGGGCTCACAGATACGCAGTATTTT
CDR3: CASSVTGTGLTDTQYF

V: TRBV6-2/TRBV6-3
D: TRBD1
size: few
J: TRBJ2-2
DNA: TGTGCCAGCAGTTACGGGACAGCGAACACCGGGGAGCTGTTTTTT
CDR3: CASSYGTANTGELFF

V: TRBV18
D: -
size: few
J: TRBJ2-1
DNA: TGTGCCAGCTCACCTGGAGTCGGGAGCAATGAGCAGTTCTTC
CDR3: CASSPGVGSNEQFF

V: TRBV29-1
D: TRBD2
size: few
J: TRBJ2-3
DNA: TGCAGCGTTGGGTTAGCGGGGGTCACAGATACGCAGTATTTT
CDR3: CSVGLAGVTDTQYF

V: TRBV28
D: -
size: many
J: TRBJ1-5
DNA: TGTGCCAGCAGCCAGGGTGTAGGGATAGACAATCAGCCCCAGCATTTT
CDR3: CASSQGVGIDNQPQHF

V: TRBV12-3/TRBV12-4
D: -
size: -
J: TRBJ2-2
DNA: TGTGCCAGCAGTTCCCGGGGGAACACCGGGGAGCTGTTTTTT
CDR3: CASSSRGNTGELFF

V: TRBV13
D: -
size: -
J: TRBJ2-7
DNA: TGTGCCAGCAGCTCCTCCGCAGAGCCCTACGAGCAGTACTTC
CDR3: CASSSSAEPYEQYF

V: TRBV12-3/TRBV12-4
D: TRBD1
size: many
J: TRBJ2-5
DNA: TGTGCCAGCAGCAAGACAGGGGAAGGGACCCAGTACTTC
CDR3: CASSKTGEGTQYF

V: TRBV5-1
D: -
size: few
J: TRBJ2-2
DNA: TGCGCCAGCAGCCAAGGGGTTGGGCCGGGGGAGCTGTTTTTT
CDR3: CASSQGVGPGELFF

V: TRBV18
D: -
size: few
J: TRBJ1-6
DNA: TGTGCCAGCTCACCAGACAAATCACCCCTCCACTTT
CDR3: CASSPDKSPLHF

V: TRBV7-2
D: -
size: many
J: TRBJ2-3
DNA: TGTGCCAGCAGCTTAGCGCAGGGCCGCTATACGCAGTATTTT
CDR3: CASSLAQGRYTQYF

V: TRBV5-1
D: -
size: few
J: TRBJ2-7
DNA: TGCGCCAGCAGCCTACGGTCCACCGATTCCTCCTACGAGCAGTACTTC
CDR3: CASSLRSTDSSYEQYF

V: TRBV18
D: TRBD1
size: many
J: TRBJ2-7
DNA: TGTGCCAGCTCACCCTCGACAGGGGGCATATCATCCTACGAGCAGTACTTC
CDR3: CASSPSTGGISSYEQYF